The following is a T cell receptor beta chain sequence with its context. TCRdb keeps only in-frame clones here, not all; method: immunoSEQ multiplex PCR. The table shows around 91,000 clones, with 79% occurring only once. These data originate in a study of blood T cell repertoires in COVID-19. V lost 5 bases to trimming and J lost 3 bases; unmatched junction nucleotides: 11. Germline-derived CDR1 and CDR2 are SEHNR and FQNEAQ (reference sequence). The CDR3 is 16 amino acids. The origin of this receptor is a woman older than 75 with active or convalescent COVID-19. Sequences were obtained from peripheral blood. This chain links TRBV7-9 with TRBJ2-7; 9 positions match TRBD1. The CDR3 DNA is TGTGCCAGCAGCATAACAGGGGGCGACTCATTCTACGAGCAGTACTTC. It specifies CASSITGGDSFYEQYF.